The clone carrying this TCR beta chain was seen just once. Repertoires were generated with immunoSEQ multiplex PCR, while TCRdb's copy carries only in-frame clones and drops some. The table has about 40,000 clones, 80% to 90% seen once. The data stem from a study of STAT5B mutations in CD4+ large granular lymphocyte leukemia. This CDR3 contains 13 residues. Trimming shortened V by 4 bases and J by 7 bases, and 14 bases separated the two germline ends. The germline V gene encodes CDR1 SGDLS and CDR2 YYNGEE. V usage is TRBV9 and J usage is TRBJ1-2, with D possibly being TRBD1 (5 bases). The TCR originated in a human donor in good health. The specimen sequenced was CD4+ T cells from blood buffy coats. The CDR3 DNA follows: TGTGCCAGCAGCCCCGGGGGGTCCGGTGGCTACACCTTC. This codes for CASSPGGSGGYTF.